The 17 T cell receptor beta chains below were found in one sample sequenced in a study of CD8+CD57+ T cells in acquired aplastic anemia. Genomic DNA provided the template from which TCR beta VDJ and CDR3 profiles were obtained. TCRdb re-analysed the reads in MiXCR, keeping a single row per CDR3 protein. The sample consists of 200,000 to 250,000 distinct CDR3 sequences, about 37% of them appearing once. The sample comprised sorted CD4+, CD8+, or CD8+CD57+ T cells (not recorded which) from PBMCs. These receptors all come from a human donor in good health, serving as a control.

This clonotype was counted many times. The CDR3 nucleotides are TGCGCCAGCAGCTTGCTAAGGGCTAATTCACCCCTCCACTTT. Residues: CASSLLRANSPLHF. J is TRBJ1-6 and V is TRBV5-1; D gene unclear. V lost 1 base, J lost 6 bases, and 8 bases lay in between. The CDR3 contains 14 residues. Looked up from germline, CDR1 is SGHRS and CDR2 is YFSETQ.

The sample holds many counts of this clonotype. This rearrangement joins TRBV2 to TRBJ2-1, with 9 bases identical to TRBD1. Unmatched junction bases numbered 4, after V lost 4 bases and J lost 9 bases. Germline CDR1 reads SNHLY; CDR2 reads FYNNEI. CDR3 length equals 13 residues. The CDR3 nucleotides are TGTGCCAGCAGTGGGACAGGGGTCGGTGAGCAGTTCTTC. Translation gives CASSGTGVGEQFF.

This clonotype was found many times. The chain is built from TRBV20-1 and TRBJ1-2, with TRBD1 identical over 8 bases. Germline V CDR1 and CDR2: DFQATT, SNEGSKA (reference sequence). The V segment lost 4 bases and the J segment 4 bases; nucleotides outside the gene matches: 5. This CDR3 is 13 amino acids long. CDR3: CSATDRALYGYTF. The CDR3 DNA reads as TGCAGTGCTACGGACAGGGCTCTCTATGGCTACACCTTC.

This clonotype was seen at least ten times. The genes are TRBV7-6 and TRBJ2-5; 10 positions agree with TRBD2. CDR3 length: 19 residues. The germline gives CDR1 SGHVS, CDR2 FNYEAQ. The ends lost 1 base at V and 6 bases at J; junction bases unmatched: 17. CDR3 bases: TGTGCCAGCAGCTTAGTTGTTCAGGGCAAGCGGGAGGGCCGCAAGACCCAGTACTTC. Translating gives CASSLVVQGKREGRKTQYF.

The rearrangement joins TRBV30 to TRBJ1-2; no clear D gene. V dropped 2 bases and J dropped 7 bases, with 14 bases sitting between them. Per germline, CDR1 GTSNPN and CDR2 SVGIG (reference sequence). CDR3 length: 13 amino acids. The CDR3 loop reads CAWSPRFGSGYTF. DNA for the CDR3: TGTGCCTGGAGTCCACGATTCGGATCTGGCTACACCTTC.

This clonotype appeared many times. The chain uses TRBV2 and TRBJ1-4, with TRBD1 matching 9 bases. V shed 3 bases and J 8 bases; nucleotides not matched to a gene: 7. CDR1 SNHLY and CDR2 FYNNEI come from the germline V gene. The length of the CDR3 is 15 residues. The CDR3 DNA reads TGTGCCAGCAGTGACGACAGGGGGATAGGGGAAAAACTGTTTTTT. Protein product: CASSDDRGIGEKLFF.

CDR3 coding DNA: TGTGCCAGCAGCTCCGTCTGGGACAGGGGGATCAGAAACACCGGGGAGCTGTTTTTT. It encodes CASSSVWDRGIRNTGELFF. The chain employs TRBV11-2 and TRBJ2-2; 11 bases agree with TRBD1. V shed 4 bases, J shed 2 bases, and the junction held 12 bases outside the gene matches. Germline V CDR1 and CDR2: SGHAT, FQNNGV. The CDR3 has 19 residues.

Many counts were recorded for this clonotype. The gene calls are TRBV7-8 and TRBJ1-5, with TRBD1 identical over 8 bases. Germline CDR1 reads SGHVS; CDR2 reads FQNEAQ. There are 15 residues in the CDR3. With V trimmed by 7 bases and J by 0 bases, 5 bases remained unmatched. CDR3 DNA: TGTGCCAGCACCAGACAGGGGTCTAGCAATCAGCCCCAGCATTTT. Its protein is CASTRQGSSNQPQHF. Complete variable domain (other parts from reference TRBV7-8 and TRBJ1-5): GAGVSQSPRYKVAKRGQDVALRCDPISGHVSLFWYQQALGQGPEFLTYFQNEAQLDKSGLPSDRFFAERPEGSVSTLKIQRTQQEDSAVYLCASTRQGSSNQPQHFGDGTRLSIL.

This clonotype was recorded at least ten times. The CDR3 DNA reads TGTGCCATCGGTCAGGGGGGGACTGAAGCTTTCTTT. Its translation is CAIGQGGTEAFF. The chain carries TRBV10-3 and TRBJ1-1, with TRBD1 identical over 7 bases. The V gene's germline CDR1 is ENHRY and CDR2 SYGVKD. CDR3 length equals 12 residues. Germline trimming cut 8 bases from V and 5 bases from J; bases unmatched to any gene: 5.

This clonotype came up many times. The J gene is TRBJ2-3, the V gene TRBV9, with D unresolved. This CDR3 has 12 residues. Germline CDR1 reads SGDLS; CDR2 reads YYNGEE. Between the trimmed V and J ends, which lost 3 bases and 7 bases, there was a span of 9 bases. Here the CDR3 DNA reads TGTGCCAGCAGCGGCGTGGGTTATACGCAGTATTTT. It specifies CASSGVGYTQYF.

The table lists this clonotype with a few counts. CDR3 protein: CASSGNPGDRGPPQHF. The CDR3 DNA is TGTGCCAGCAGTGGAAACCCAGGAGACAGGGGGCCGCCCCAGCATTTT. The genes are TRBV6-1 and TRBJ1-5; 10 bases agree with TRBD1. This CDR3 is built from 16 residues. Trimming at V came to 4 bases and at J to 9 bases, leaving 12 bases not matched to a gene. The germline gives CDR1 MNHNS, CDR2 SASEGT.

This clonotype was detected many times. The genes are TRBV20-1 and TRBJ2-7; no firm D call. CDR1 is DFQATT, CDR2 SNEGSKA, per germline (reference sequence). The ends were cut back, 3 bases at V and 5 bases at J, with 14 bases in the middle. The CDR3 covers 13 residues. This chain's CDR3 is CSASKDSSDEQYF. The CDR3 bases are TGCAGTGCTAGTAAGGATTCCTCGGACGAGCAGTACTTC.

This clonotype was recorded many times. The CDR3: CASGLLAGRSYEQYF. The CDR3, as DNA: TGTGCCAGCGGACTACTAGCGGGTCGCTCCTACGAGCAGTACTTC. The chain has TRBV6-1 and TRBJ2-7; 9 nucleotides align to TRBD2. The CDR3 is 15 residues long. The V gene's germline CDR1 is MNHNS and CDR2 SASEGT. With 8 bases clipped from V and 0 bases from J, the junction kept 8 bases outside the gene matches.

This clonotype was picked up many times. J is TRBJ1-2 and V is TRBV12-3 or TRBV12-4; D gene unclear. Trimming cost V 5 bases and J 6 bases, with 13 bases left between them. This CDR3 region has 13 residues. The CDR3 DNA sequence: TGTGCCAGCAGTCCCTTCGGTAGCGATGGCTACACCTTC. Its translation is CASSPFGSDGYTF.

This rearrangement joins TRBV6-1 to TRBJ2-2; 8 bases agree with TRBD1. With 4 bases clipped from V and 6 bases from J, the junction kept 16 bases outside the gene matches. The CDR3 sequence is 18 residues long. From germline, CDR1 is MNHNS and CDR2 SASEGT. The CDR3 region has the DNA TGTGCCAGCAGTGGAACACCGGGACAGGATTTTTGGTCCGGGGAGCTGTTTTTT. Protein product: CASSGTPGQDFWSGELFF.

This clonotype appeared many times. The V call is TRBV6-1, the J call TRBJ1-2; D is unclear. V lost 6 bases to trimming and J lost 5 bases, with 16 bases between them. The germline gives CDR1 MNHNS, CDR2 SASEGT. The CDR3 extends over 14 amino acids. CDR3: CASRKTASAYGYTF. CDR3 nucleotides: TGTGCCAGCAGGAAAACCGCCAGTGCGTATGGCTACACCTTC.

This clonotype was found a few times. The rearrangement links TRBV30 to TRBJ2-6; no clear D gene. This CDR3 comprises 13 residues. The V gene's germline CDR1 is GTSNPN and CDR2 SVGIG (reference sequence). The V gene lost 7 bases and the J gene lost 4 bases, with 11 bases spanning the gap. DNA for the CDR3: TGTGCCTCCCCTTCGTCAGGGGCCAACGTCCTGACTTTC. Translated, it gives CASPSSGANVLTF.